The 16 T cell receptor beta chains presented below share a single source sample, sequenced in a study of glioma-infiltrating T cells. The iRepertoire nested amplicon-rescue multiplex PCR amplified TCR alpha and beta CDR3s from RNA. TCRdb redid the calling of the multiplex PCR reads with MiXCR, one entry per CDR3 protein. The sample holds approximately 120,000 distinct CDR3 sequences, 20% to 25% seen once. Input material: glioma tissue, nonneoplastic brain tissue, or PBMCs (not recorded which). These receptors all stem from a human donor with low-grade glioma or glioblastoma, undergoing nonglioma brain surgery, or in good health (not recorded which).

This clonotype was found many times. The chain links TRBV28 to TRBJ1-2, with a possible D match to TRBD1 (6 bases). CDR3 length: 16 residues. The V and J ends lost 4 bases and 6 bases respectively, with 21 bases between them. Germline lookup yields CDR1 MDHEN and CDR2 SYDVKM. The CDR3 reads CASSSGGAVGLDGYTF. Written as DNA, the CDR3 is TGTGCCAGCAGTTCGGGGGGGGCGGTAGGATTGGATGGCTACACCTTC.

At least ten counts were recorded for this clonotype. The chain employs TRBV18 and TRBJ2-3; D not resolved. The CDR3 is 15 residues long. Germline assignment: CDR1 KGHSH and CDR2 LQKENI. Trimming took off 6 bases at V and 2 bases at J, with 15 bases between the two ends. In DNA, the CDR3 is TGTGCCAGCTCGCAGATATTACAGTTCACAGATACGCAGTATTTT. It translates to CASSQILQFTDTQYF.

This clonotype has a count of ten or more. The genes are TRBV27 and TRBJ2-1; no clear D gene. Germline-derived CDR1 and CDR2 are MNHEY and SMNVEV (reference sequence). Trimming left V 5 bases short and J 8 bases short, with 13 bases between. The CDR3 spans 13 residues. Here the CDR3 DNA reads TGTGCCAGCAGTCCCCTAGATTGGGATGAGCAGTTCTTC. This sequence encodes CASSPLDWDEQFF.

In the case of this clonotype: This sequence may be a read error, since a much larger clone differs from it by one base. V and J are TRBV7-9 and TRBJ2-3, with unresolved D. Germline V lookup: CDR1 SEHNR, CDR2 FQNEAQ (reference sequence). This CDR3 has 14 amino acids. CDR3 sequence reads: CTSSLLPDTDTQYF. The CDR3 region has the DNA TGTACCAGCAGCTTGTTGCCAGACACAGATACGCAGTATTTT.

This clonotype has ten or more counts. This sequence joins TRBV12-3 or TRBV12-4 and TRBJ1-3; TRBD1 might be the D (5 bases). Between the trimmed V and J ends, which lost 7 bases and 3 bases, there was a span of 19 bases. This CDR3 region has 16 residues. The CDR3 loop reads CASTLSGQGLGNTIYF. The DNA for the CDR3 is TGTGCCAGCACCTTGTCGGGGCAGGGTCTTGGAAACACCATATATTTT.

The genes are TRBV5-1 and TRBJ2-3; 13 bases map to TRBD2. V lost 4 bases and J lost 6; bases outside the gene matches: 5. Germline CDR1 and CDR2: SGHRS and YFSETQ. The CDR3 has 15 amino acids. The DNA of the CDR3 is TGCGCCAGCAGCCTCGGACTAGCGGGAGTTGATACGCAGTATTTT. Protein: CASSLGLAGVDTQYF.

This clonotype has ten or more counts. The V call is TRBV4-2, the J call TRBJ2-1, with 9 positions matching TRBD2. This CDR3 is 15 amino acids long. Germline assignment: CDR1 LGHNA and CDR2 YNFKEQ. V shed 2 bases, J shed 8 bases, and the junction held 7 bases outside the gene matches. In DNA, the CDR3 is TGTGCCAGCAGCCAACTGCGGGAGGGCCACGATGAGCAGTTCTTC. Translating it yields CASSQLREGHDEQFF.

This clonotype has at least ten counts. V and J are TRBV6-2 or TRBV6-3 and TRBJ2-7; TRBD1 aligns across 8 bases. From germline, CDR1 is MNHEY and CDR2 SVGEGT. V was pared by 5 bases and J by 2 bases, with 11 bases of the junction left unmatched. The CDR3 sequence is 16 residues long. CDR3 in amino acids: CASSGGDRGPPYEQYF. The CDR3 DNA reads TGTGCCAGCAGTGGGGGTGACAGGGGCCCACCCTACGAGCAGTACTTC.

This clonotype was counted a few times. This chain links TRBV5-1 with TRBJ2-5; D uncertain. Trimming took off 0 bases at V and 3 bases at J, with 6 bases between the two ends. Germline V lookup: CDR1 SGHRS, CDR2 YFSETQ. The CDR3 extends over 13 amino acids. The CDR3 loop is CASSLAPEETQYF. The CDR3 DNA reads TGCGCCAGCAGCTTGGCTCCGGAAGAGACCCAGTACTTC.

This clonotype has a count of ten or more. This chain joins TRBV28 and TRBJ1-2; 9 bases match TRBD1. The CDR3 consists of 15 residues. Germline trimming cut 3 bases from V and 3 bases from J; bases unmatched to any gene: 5. Germline values: CDR1 MDHEN, CDR2 SYDVKM. The CDR3 DNA reads TGTGCCAGCAGTTTTGGGGGACAGGGCTACTATGGCTACACCTTC. Amino acids: CASSFGGQGYYGYTF.

The chain joins TRBV11-2 to TRBJ2-2, with D unresolved. CDR1 and CDR2 from the germline V gene are SGHAT and FQNNGV. With 7 bases removed from V and 7 bases from J, the gap between germline ends came to 7 bases. This CDR3 contains 11 residues. The CDR3 here is CASTRRGELFF. Written as DNA, the CDR3 is TGTGCCAGCACCCGGCGCGGGGAGCTGTTTTTT.

As to this clonotype: One end of the junction is discordant with germline, which a read error may explain. The chain recombines TRBV6-2 or TRBV6-3 with TRBJ2-3; tentatively, D is TRBD2 (6 bases). Germline CDR1 is MNHEY and CDR2 is SVGEGT. This CDR3 is 17 amino acids long. The CDR3 protein is CASSDTERAGFTDTQYF. CDR3 nucleotides: TGCGCCAGCAGTGACACCGAGCGGGCGGGATTCACAGATACGCAGTATTTT.

Note on this clonotype: A single base separates this from a much larger clone, so it may be a read error. This chain uses TRBV4-1 with TRBJ2-7; a possible D gene is TRBD2 (6 bases). The V and J ends lost 6 bases and 7 bases respectively, with 25 bases between them. Germline assignment: CDR1 MGHRA and CDR2 YSYEKL. This CDR3 contains 16 residues. For the CDR3, the DNA is TGCGCCAGCAGACCCCTGCGTTTTCCGGGGGTTGAGGAGCAGTACTTC. It translates to CASRPLRFPGVEEQYF.

As for this clonotype: This may stem from a read error, because a much larger clone lies one nucleotide away. The chain recombines TRBV3-1 with TRBJ2-7; D is ambiguous. CDR3 size: 14 residues. Germline CDR1 and CDR2: LGHDT and YNNKEL (reference sequence). The V end lost 2 bases, the J end lost 5 bases, and 13 bases lay between the germline ends. CDR3 residues: CASSQNSQRHEQYF. The DNA of the CDR3 is TGTGCCAGCAGCCAAAACAGTCAGAGACACGAGCAGTACTTC.

The chain couples TRBV7-9 to TRBJ1-1; D ambiguous. V lost 4 bases and J lost 2, with 14 bases in between. This CDR3 has 15 amino acids. Germline V gene sequence: CDR1 SEHNR, CDR2 FQNEAQ (reference sequence). In DNA form, the CDR3 reads TGTGCCAGCAGCTACGGTCTGACCGGTAACACTGAAGCTTTCTTT. Protein sequence: CASSYGLTGNTEAFF. The whole variable domain, remainder taken from reference TRBV7-9 and TRBJ1-1, is DTGVSQNPRHKITKRGQNVTFRCDPISEHNRLYWYRQTLGQGPEFLTYFQNEAQLEKSRLLSDRFSAERPKGSFSTLEIQRTEQGDSAMYLCASSYGLTGNTEAFFGQGTRLTVV.

Notes on this clonotype: A much larger clone is a single base away; this may be a read error. The V gene is TRBV3-1, the J gene TRBJ2-1, with 8 nucleotides matching TRBD2. The germline V gene encodes CDR1 LGHDT and CDR2 YNNKEL (reference sequence). The CDR3 has 24 amino acids. CDR3 DNA: TGTGTCAGCAGCCAAGATCAAGTCGTCGGGGCGGGAGGCCTCCCGAGACCTTCCTACAATGAGCAGTTCTTC. It yields the protein CVSSQDQVVGAGGLPRPSYNEQFF.